A selection of T cell receptor beta chains follows, all from one sample in a study of T-cell reconstitution after alpha-beta-depleted transplantation in children. TCRdb re-called the PCR reads through MiXCR, storing one row per CDR3 protein. Among roughly 350,000 distinct CDR3 sequences listed, approximately 10% were seen once. The sample here was PBMCs from the stem cell graft donor, taken from the stem cell graft. The receptors derive from a human donor who donated a stem cell graft to a child with acute lymphoblastic leukemia. CDR3s include the opening cysteine and the closing phenylalanine or tryptophan. Fields, in order: clone size, D gene, J gene, CDR3 length, V gene, CDR3 protein, CDR3 DNA. D genes are given only for firm matches. Clone size appears in some rows only: once, few, many, or a class for an expanded clone.

clone_size: NA; d_call: NA; j_call: TRBJ1-1; cdr3_length: 14; v_call: TRBV5-1; cdr3_aa: CASSPALENTEAFF; cdr3_nt: TGCGCCAGCAGCCCGGCGCTAGAGAACACTGAAGCTTTCTTT
clone_size: many; d_call: TRBD2; j_call: TRBJ2-3; cdr3_length: 17; v_call: TRBV27; cdr3_aa: CASSPRAGVHSTDTQYF; cdr3_nt: TGTGCCAGCAGTCCACGGGCGGGAGTTCATAGCACAGATACGCAGTATTTT
clone_size: NA; d_call: NA; j_call: TRBJ1-4; cdr3_length: 18; v_call: TRBV27; cdr3_aa: CASSLDPPPQGSNEKLFF; cdr3_nt: TGTGCCAGCAGTTTAGATCCCCCCCCACAGGGTTCTAATGAAAAACTGTTTTTT
clone_size: many; d_call: NA; j_call: TRBJ2-1; cdr3_length: 14; v_call: TRBV5-1; cdr3_aa: CASSPRDPRLEQFF; cdr3_nt: TGCGCCAGCAGCCCACGGGACCCCAGACTAGAGCAGTTCTTC
clone_size: NA; d_call: NA; j_call: TRBJ1-3; cdr3_length: 12; v_call: TRBV20-1; cdr3_aa: CSARRGGNTIYF; cdr3_nt: TGCAGTGCTAGAAGAGGGGGAAACACCATATATTTT
clone_size: many; d_call: NA; j_call: TRBJ2-2; cdr3_length: 15; v_call: TRBV5-1; cdr3_aa: CASSLDGRDAGELFF; cdr3_nt: TGCGCCAGCAGCTTGGACGGTCGGGACGCCGGGGAGCTGTTTTTT
clone_size: few; d_call: NA; j_call: TRBJ2-1; cdr3_length: 14; v_call: TRBV29-1; cdr3_aa: CSVEDPVFKGEQFF; cdr3_nt: TGCAGCGTTGAAGACCCCGTATTTAAGGGCGAGCAGTTCTTC
clone_size: few; d_call: TRBD1; j_call: TRBJ1-1; cdr3_length: 12; v_call: TRBV3-1; cdr3_aa: CASSPGDSEAFF; cdr3_nt: TGTGCCAGCAGCCCGGGGGACAGTGAAGCTTTCTTT
clone_size: few; d_call: TRBD1; j_call: TRBJ2-3; cdr3_length: 19; v_call: TRBV28; cdr3_aa: CASSLFVPTGGSVWDTQYF; cdr3_nt: TGTGCCAGCAGTTTATTCGTACCGACAGGGGGCTCGGTCTGGGATACGCAGTATTTT
clone_size: NA; d_call: NA; j_call: TRBJ2-1; cdr3_length: 16; v_call: TRBV20-1; cdr3_aa: CSANPPDSGAYNEQFF; cdr3_nt: TGCAGTGCTAATCCCCCCGACAGCGGCGCCTACAATGAGCAGTTCTTC
clone_size: NA; d_call: NA; j_call: TRBJ1-3; cdr3_length: 19; v_call: TRBV11-3; cdr3_aa: CASSLRTATEHFQENTIYF; cdr3_nt: TGTGCCAGCAGCTTACGTACAGCGACCGAACATTTCCAGGAGAACACCATATATTTT
clone_size: many; d_call: TRBD2; j_call: TRBJ2-7; cdr3_length: 14; v_call: TRBV20-1; cdr3_aa: CSARHGGGAYEQYF; cdr3_nt: TGCAGTGCTAGGCACGGGGGAGGGGCTTACGAGCAGTACTTC
clone_size: NA; d_call: NA; j_call: TRBJ2-1; cdr3_length: 14; v_call: TRBV25-1; cdr3_aa: CASSGGLAANEQFF; cdr3_nt: TGTGCCAGCAGTGGGGGGCTAGCTGCTAATGAGCAGTTCTTC
clone_size: few; d_call: NA; j_call: TRBJ2-1; cdr3_length: 15; v_call: TRBV7-9; cdr3_aa: CASSLAGRGDNEQFF; cdr3_nt: TGTGCCAGCAGCTTAGCGGGACGAGGAGACAATGAGCAGTTCTTC
clone_size: NA; d_call: NA; j_call: TRBJ1-2; cdr3_length: 15; v_call: TRBV27; cdr3_aa: CASSLKNQKDYGYTF; cdr3_nt: TGTGCCAGCAGTCTGAAAAATCAGAAGGACTATGGCTACACCTTC
clone_size: few; d_call: NA; j_call: TRBJ2-3; cdr3_length: 15; v_call: TRBV6-5; cdr3_aa: CASSYLPDRPDTQYF; cdr3_nt: TGTGCCAGCAGTTACCTCCCCGACAGACCGGATACGCAGTATTTT
clone_size: many; d_call: TRBD2; j_call: TRBJ2-5; cdr3_length: 16; v_call: TRBV4-1; cdr3_aa: CASRSPGLAGKETQYF; cdr3_nt: TGCGCCAGTAGGAGCCCTGGACTAGCGGGAAAAGAGACCCAGTACTTC
clone_size: few; d_call: NA; j_call: TRBJ2-3; cdr3_length: 13; v_call: TRBV10-2; cdr3_aa: CASSPVTGDTQYF; cdr3_nt: TGCGCCAGCAGTCCTGTCACCGGAGATACGCAGTATTTT
clone_size: few; d_call: NA; j_call: TRBJ1-2; cdr3_length: 13; v_call: TRBV6-1; cdr3_aa: CASSRGPNYGYTF; cdr3_nt: TGTGCCAGCAGTAGGGGACCCAACTATGGCTACACCTTC
clone_size: few; d_call: TRBD1; j_call: TRBJ2-7; cdr3_length: 12; v_call: TRBV28; cdr3_aa: CASSFRGREQYF; cdr3_nt: TGTGCCAGCAGTTTTAGGGGGCGCGAGCAGTACTTC
clone_size: few; d_call: TRBD1; j_call: TRBJ1-1; cdr3_length: 15; v_call: TRBV15; cdr3_aa: CATSSPKTGAAEAFF; cdr3_nt: TGTGCCACCAGCAGCCCGAAGACAGGGGCGGCTGAAGCTTTCTTT
clone_size: few; d_call: TRBD2; j_call: TRBJ2-2; cdr3_length: 16; v_call: TRBV7-6; cdr3_aa: CASSLTSGENTGELFF; cdr3_nt: TGTGCCAGCAGCTTGACTAGCGGGGAGAACACCGGGGAGCTGTTTTTT
clone_size: few; d_call: NA; j_call: TRBJ2-1; cdr3_length: 15; v_call: TRBV3-1; cdr3_aa: CASRKQGGTYNEQFF; cdr3_nt: TGTGCCAGCCGTAAACAGGGGGGGACCTACAATGAGCAGTTCTTC
clone_size: NA; d_call: TRBD2; j_call: TRBJ2-5; cdr3_length: 15; v_call: TRBV6-5; cdr3_aa: CASSYQSGTQETQYF; cdr3_nt: TGTGCCAGCAGTTACCAGAGCGGGACCCAAGAGACCCAGTACTTC
clone_size: NA; d_call: TRBD1; j_call: TRBJ2-5; cdr3_length: 13; v_call: TRBV7-9; cdr3_aa: CASRPGGAETQYF; cdr3_nt: TGTGCCAGCAGGCCAGGGGGCGCCGAGACCCAGTACTTC
clone_size: few; d_call: NA; j_call: TRBJ2-7; cdr3_length: 17; v_call: TRBV28; cdr3_aa: CASSFREAYSESYEQYF; cdr3_nt: TGTGCCAGCAGTTTTAGAGAGGCATATTCGGAATCCTACGAGCAGTACTTC
clone_size: NA; d_call: NA; j_call: TRBJ1-1; cdr3_length: 13; v_call: TRBV20-1; cdr3_aa: CSASRQVVGEAFF; cdr3_nt: TGCAGTGCTTCCCGACAGGTTGTGGGTGAAGCTTTCTTT
clone_size: NA; d_call: NA; j_call: TRBJ2-5; cdr3_length: 14; v_call: TRBV28; cdr3_aa: CASSLTELQETQYF; cdr3_nt: TGTGCCAGCAGTTTAACAGAACTCCAAGAGACCCAGTACTTC
clone_size: NA; d_call: TRBD2; j_call: TRBJ2-1; cdr3_length: 13; v_call: TRBV29-1; cdr3_aa: CSVGTSGYNEQFF; cdr3_nt: TGCAGCGTTGGGACTAGCGGTTACAATGAGCAGTTCTTC
clone_size: many; d_call: NA; j_call: TRBJ2-1; cdr3_length: 16; v_call: TRBV27; cdr3_aa: CASSPQGLAGSNEQFF; cdr3_nt: TGTGCCAGCAGTCCGCAGGGTCTAGCAGGGTCCAATGAGCAGTTCTTC
clone_size: NA; d_call: NA; j_call: TRBJ2-1; cdr3_length: 13; v_call: TRBV30; cdr3_aa: CAWIKSSYNEQFF; cdr3_nt: TGTGCCTGGATTAAGTCTTCCTACAATGAGCAGTTCTTC
clone_size: few; d_call: TRBD2; j_call: TRBJ2-7; cdr3_length: 16; v_call: TRBV5-1; cdr3_aa: CASSLDTREPHYEQYF; cdr3_nt: TGCGCCAGCAGCTTGGACACGCGGGAGCCCCACTACGAGCAGTACTTC
clone_size: NA; d_call: NA; j_call: TRBJ2-1; cdr3_length: 12; v_call: TRBV27; cdr3_aa: CASTDSYNEQFF; cdr3_nt: TGTGCCAGCACGGACTCATACAATGAGCAGTTCTTC
clone_size: NA; d_call: NA; j_call: TRBJ2-1; cdr3_length: 16; v_call: TRBV4-1; cdr3_aa: CASSQGGRVSYNEQFF; cdr3_nt: TGCGCCAGCAGCCAAGGGGGTAGGGTCTCCTACAATGAGCAGTTCTTC
clone_size: few; d_call: NA; j_call: TRBJ2-5; cdr3_length: 14; v_call: TRBV21-1; cdr3_aa: CASSEGVPQETQYF; cdr3_nt: TGTGCCAGCAGCGAGGGGGTCCCCCAAGAGACCCAGTACTTC
clone_size: NA; d_call: TRBD1; j_call: TRBJ2-2; cdr3_length: 16; v_call: TRBV7-9; cdr3_aa: CASSFTGTVNTGELFF; cdr3_nt: TGTGCCAGCAGCTTTACCGGGACAGTGAACACCGGGGAGCTGTTTTTT
clone_size: few; d_call: NA; j_call: TRBJ2-1; cdr3_length: 13; v_call: TRBV28; cdr3_aa: CASSSRGGYEQFF; cdr3_nt: TGTGCCAGCAGCTCGAGAGGGGGGTATGAGCAGTTCTTC
clone_size: NA; d_call: TRBD1; j_call: TRBJ1-6; cdr3_length: 15; v_call: TRBV20-1; cdr3_aa: CSASGAGQGNSPLHF; cdr3_nt: TGCAGTGCTAGCGGGGCTGGACAGGGAAATTCACCCCTCCACTTT
clone_size: few; d_call: TRBD1; j_call: TRBJ2-4; cdr3_length: 14; v_call: TRBV6-5; cdr3_aa: CASSFRQGENIQYF; cdr3_nt: TGTGCCAGCAGTTTCCGACAGGGGGAGAACATTCAGTACTTC
clone_size: many; d_call: NA; j_call: TRBJ1-1; cdr3_length: 16; v_call: TRBV7-9; cdr3_aa: CASSGGGEGGFNEAFF; cdr3_nt: TGTGCCAGCAGCGGAGGAGGGGAAGGGGGGTTTAACGAAGCTTTCTTT
clone_size: NA; d_call: TRBD2; j_call: TRBJ2-5; cdr3_length: 16; v_call: TRBV12-3/TRBV12-4; cdr3_aa: CASSPTTSGGWETQYF; cdr3_nt: TGTGCCAGCAGCCCTACGACTAGCGGGGGCTGGGAGACCCAGTACTTC
clone_size: many; d_call: NA; j_call: TRBJ2-7; cdr3_length: 14; v_call: TRBV10-3; cdr3_aa: CAISGGSVGYEQYF; cdr3_nt: TGTGCCATCAGTGGGGGGAGTGTCGGCTACGAGCAGTACTTC
clone_size: NA; d_call: NA; j_call: TRBJ1-6; cdr3_length: 13; v_call: TRBV5-1; cdr3_aa: CASTVGENSPLHF; cdr3_nt: TGCGCCAGCACGGTCGGTGAAAATTCACCCCTCCACTTT
clone_size: few; d_call: NA; j_call: TRBJ1-2; cdr3_length: 14; v_call: TRBV7-9; cdr3_aa: CASSLSGVNYGYTF; cdr3_nt: TGTGCCAGCAGCTTATCAGGCGTTAACTATGGCTACACCTTC
clone_size: many; d_call: TRBD2; j_call: TRBJ2-1; cdr3_length: 15; v_call: TRBV5-1; cdr3_aa: CASSYAGTRDNEQFF; cdr3_nt: TGCGCCAGCAGCTATGCTGGGACTAGGGACAATGAGCAGTTCTTC
clone_size: NA; d_call: NA; j_call: TRBJ2-7; cdr3_length: 14; v_call: TRBV7-9; cdr3_aa: CASSPGGLTYEQYF; cdr3_nt: TGTGCCAGCAGCCCAGGGGGACTAACCTACGAGCAGTACTTC
clone_size: many; d_call: TRBD1; j_call: TRBJ2-2; cdr3_length: 14; v_call: TRBV6-5; cdr3_aa: CASSLTGDTGELFF; cdr3_nt: TGTGCCAGCAGTTTGACAGGGGACACCGGGGAGCTGTTTTTT